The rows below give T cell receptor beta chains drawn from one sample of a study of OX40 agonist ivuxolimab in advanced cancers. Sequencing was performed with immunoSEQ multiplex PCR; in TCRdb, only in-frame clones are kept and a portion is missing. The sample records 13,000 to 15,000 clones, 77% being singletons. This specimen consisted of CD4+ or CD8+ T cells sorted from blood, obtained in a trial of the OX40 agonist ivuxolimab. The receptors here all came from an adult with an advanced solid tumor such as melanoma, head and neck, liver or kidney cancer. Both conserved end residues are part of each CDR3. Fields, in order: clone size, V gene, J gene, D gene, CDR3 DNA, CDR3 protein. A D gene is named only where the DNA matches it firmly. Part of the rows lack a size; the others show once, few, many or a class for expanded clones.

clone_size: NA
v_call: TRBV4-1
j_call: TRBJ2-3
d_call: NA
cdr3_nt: TGCGCCAGCAGCCAAGTCCACGGCCCGTATGATACGCAGTATTTT
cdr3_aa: CASSQVHGPYDTQYF

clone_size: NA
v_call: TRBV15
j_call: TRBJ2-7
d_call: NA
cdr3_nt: TGTGCCACCAGCGGAAACAGGGTCGCCGAGCAGTACTTC
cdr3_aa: CATSGNRVAEQYF

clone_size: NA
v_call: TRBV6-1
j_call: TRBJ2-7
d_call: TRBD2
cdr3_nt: TGTGCCAGCAGTGAAGAGACTAGCAGATCCTACGAGCAGTACTTC
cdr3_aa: CASSEETSRSYEQYF

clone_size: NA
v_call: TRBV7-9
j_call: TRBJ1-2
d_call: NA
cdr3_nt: TGTGCCAGCAGCTCCATCAAGGACGGAGCTAACTATGGCTACACCTTC
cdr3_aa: CASSSIKDGANYGYTF

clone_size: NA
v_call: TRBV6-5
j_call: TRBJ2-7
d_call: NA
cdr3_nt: TGTGCCAGCAGAGGACAGTTAAGCTACGAGCAGTACTTC
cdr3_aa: CASRGQLSYEQYF

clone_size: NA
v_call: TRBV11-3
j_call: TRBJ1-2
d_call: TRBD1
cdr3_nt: TGTGCCAGCAGCCCAACGGCGGGACAGGGAATTATTGGCTACACCTTC
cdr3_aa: CASSPTAGQGIIGYTF

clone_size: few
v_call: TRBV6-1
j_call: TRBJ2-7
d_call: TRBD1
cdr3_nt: TGTGCCAGCAGTTCCGGGACAGGGGGGTTGGAGCAGTACTTC
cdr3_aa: CASSSGTGGLEQYF

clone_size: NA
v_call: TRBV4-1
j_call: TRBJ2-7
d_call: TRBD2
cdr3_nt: TGCGCCAGCAGCCCGACTAGCGGGAGTGGGGACGAGCAGTACTTC
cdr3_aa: CASSPTSGSGDEQYF

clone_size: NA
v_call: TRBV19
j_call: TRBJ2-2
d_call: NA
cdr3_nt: TGTGCCAGTAGTATTGCGGGCACCGGGGAGCTGTTTTTT
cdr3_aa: CASSIAGTGELFF

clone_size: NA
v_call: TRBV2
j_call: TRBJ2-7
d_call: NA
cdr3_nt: TGTGCCAGCAGTGAAGCGCTGGCAGGGTGGTCCTACGAGCAGTACTTC
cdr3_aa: CASSEALAGWSYEQYF

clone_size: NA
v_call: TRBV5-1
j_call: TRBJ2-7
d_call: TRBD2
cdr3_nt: TGCGCCAGCAGCCAACCCCGCCTGGCTAGCGGGAGAGCTCGCGTGGCTGAGCAGTACTTC
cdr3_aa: CASSQPRLASGRARVAEQYF

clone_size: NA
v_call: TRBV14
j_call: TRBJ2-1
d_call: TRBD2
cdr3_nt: TGTGCCAGCAGCCAAGCGAGGGGACTAGCGGGATTTAGTGAGCAGTTCTTC
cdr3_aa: CASSQARGLAGFSEQFF

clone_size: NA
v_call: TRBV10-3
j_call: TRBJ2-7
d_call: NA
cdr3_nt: TGTGCCATCAGTGAGTTCGAAGGGTCCTACGAGCAGTACTTC
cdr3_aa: CAISEFEGSYEQYF

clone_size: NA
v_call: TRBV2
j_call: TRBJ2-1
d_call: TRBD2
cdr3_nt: TGTGCCAGCAGTGTTGGAGCGGGAAATTACAATGAGCAGTTCTTC
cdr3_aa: CASSVGAGNYNEQFF

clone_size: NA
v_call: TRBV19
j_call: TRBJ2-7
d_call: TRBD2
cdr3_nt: TGTGCCAGTAGTATAAGCGGGGTCGAGCAGTACTTC
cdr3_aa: CASSISGVEQYF

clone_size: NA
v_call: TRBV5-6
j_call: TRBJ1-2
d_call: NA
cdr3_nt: TGTGCCAGCAGCCAAAGCCCTCCTCCGAGGAACGACTATGGCTACACCTTC
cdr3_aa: CASSQSPPPRNDYGYTF

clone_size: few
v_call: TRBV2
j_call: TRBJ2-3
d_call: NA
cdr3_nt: TGTGCCAGCAGTGGTACGGGAGACACCCTCAACCCCTCAGATACGCAGTATTTT
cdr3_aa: CASSGTGDTLNPSDTQYF

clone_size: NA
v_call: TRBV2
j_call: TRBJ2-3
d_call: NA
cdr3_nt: TGTGCCAGCAGGAGAATAGATACGCAGTATTTT
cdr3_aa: CASRRIDTQYF

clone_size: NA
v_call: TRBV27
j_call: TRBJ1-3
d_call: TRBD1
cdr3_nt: TGTGCCAGCAGTCCCGGACAGGGCAACTCTGGAAACACCATATATTTT
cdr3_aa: CASSPGQGNSGNTIYF

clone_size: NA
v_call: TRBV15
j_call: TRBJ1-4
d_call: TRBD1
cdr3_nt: TGTGCCACCAGCAGGGAGCGGACAGGGAATGAAAAACTGTTTTTT
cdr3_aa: CATSRERTGNEKLFF

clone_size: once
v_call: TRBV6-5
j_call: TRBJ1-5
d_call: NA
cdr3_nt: TGTGCCAGCAGTTACGGGGTCGCAGGACAGCCCCAGCATTTT
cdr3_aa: CASSYGVAGQPQHF

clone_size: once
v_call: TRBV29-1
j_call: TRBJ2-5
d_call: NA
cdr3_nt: TGCAGCGTTGATAGTCAGGGAGAAGGGGAGACCCAGTACTTC
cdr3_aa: CSVDSQGEGETQYF

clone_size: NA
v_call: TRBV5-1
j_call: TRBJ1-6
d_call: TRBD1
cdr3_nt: TGCGCCAGCAGTCCTGCGGGACAGAATAATTCACCCCTCCACTTT
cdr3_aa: CASSPAGQNNSPLHF

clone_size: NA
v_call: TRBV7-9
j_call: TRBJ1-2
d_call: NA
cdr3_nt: TGTGCCAGCAGCGCCGGGGAGTACCGTTTATATGGCTACACCTTC
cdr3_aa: CASSAGEYRLYGYTF

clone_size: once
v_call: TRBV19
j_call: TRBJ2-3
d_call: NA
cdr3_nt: TGTGCCAGTAGTATATCGGGGGGGACAGGGTACACAGATACGCAGTATTTT
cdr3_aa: CASSISGGTGYTDTQYF

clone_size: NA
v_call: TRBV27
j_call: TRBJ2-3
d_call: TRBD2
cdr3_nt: TGTGCCAGCAGTGACCAGGGCGTGTCTAGCGGGACTATGGCCGGTGACACAGATACGCAGTATTTT
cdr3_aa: CASSDQGVSSGTMAGDTDTQYF

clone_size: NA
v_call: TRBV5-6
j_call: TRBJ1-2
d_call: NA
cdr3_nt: TGTGCCAGCAGCTTGTGGTATAGCTACACCTTC
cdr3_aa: CASSLWYSYTF

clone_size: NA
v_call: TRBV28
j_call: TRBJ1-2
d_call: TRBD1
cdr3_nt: TGTGCCAGCAGATCCGGGACAGGGGAGTATGGCTACACCTTC
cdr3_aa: CASRSGTGEYGYTF

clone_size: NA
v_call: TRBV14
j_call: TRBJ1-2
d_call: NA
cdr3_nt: TGTGCCAGCAGCCTACAGGGATACTATGGCTACACCTTC
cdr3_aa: CASSLQGYYGYTF

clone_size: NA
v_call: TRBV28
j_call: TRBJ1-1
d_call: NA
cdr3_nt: TGTGCCAGCAGTTTGTTTGGGTACACTGAAGCTTTCTTT
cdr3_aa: CASSLFGYTEAFF

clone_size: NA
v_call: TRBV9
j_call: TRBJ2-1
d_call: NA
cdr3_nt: TGTGCCAGCAGCGCCCTCCCTGAGAAAGTGGCCTACAATGAGCAGTTCTTC
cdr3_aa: CASSALPEKVAYNEQFF

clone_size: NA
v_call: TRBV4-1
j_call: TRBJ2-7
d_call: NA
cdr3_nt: TGCGCCAGCAGCCCCCCAGCCGGGAGCGAGCAGTACTTC
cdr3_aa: CASSPPAGSEQYF

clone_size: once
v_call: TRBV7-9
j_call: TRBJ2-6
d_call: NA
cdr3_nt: TGTGCCAGCAGCCAAACGGCGGGGGCGCTTGCTGGGGCCAACGTCCTGACTTTC
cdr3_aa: CASSQTAGALAGANVLTF

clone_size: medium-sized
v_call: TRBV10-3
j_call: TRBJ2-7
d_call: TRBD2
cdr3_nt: TGTGCCATCAGTGATACCCTCGCGGCTAGCGGGGACTACGAGCAGTACTTC
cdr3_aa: CAISDTLAASGDYEQYF

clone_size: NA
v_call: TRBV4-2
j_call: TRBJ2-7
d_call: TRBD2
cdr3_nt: TGTGCCAGCAGCCAAGAACTCGCGGGAGCCTACGAGCAGTACTTC
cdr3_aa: CASSQELAGAYEQYF

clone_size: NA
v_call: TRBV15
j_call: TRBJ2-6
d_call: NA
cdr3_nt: TGTGCCACCAGCAGAGAAAGTACCTCTGGGGCCAACGTCCTGACTTTC
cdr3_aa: CATSRESTSGANVLTF

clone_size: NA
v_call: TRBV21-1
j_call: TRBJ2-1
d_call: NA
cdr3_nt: TGTGCCAGCAGCGTATTGTATCGGGGGGGGACTTACAATGAGCAGTTCTTC
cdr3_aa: CASSVLYRGGTYNEQFF

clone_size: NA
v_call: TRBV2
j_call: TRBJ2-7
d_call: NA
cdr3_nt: TGTGCCAGCAGTGTGCCAGGGATAGAGTGGTACGAGCAGTACTTC
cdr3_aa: CASSVPGIEWYEQYF

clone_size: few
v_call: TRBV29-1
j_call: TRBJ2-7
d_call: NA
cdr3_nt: TGCAGCGTTGAAGGCGGGCTAGCGCTCCCCGCGGGGGAGCAGTACTTC
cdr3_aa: CSVEGGLALPAGEQYF

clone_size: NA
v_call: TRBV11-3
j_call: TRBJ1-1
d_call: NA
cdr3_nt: TGTGCCAGCAGCCCCCGGGACGGAAGGACCATGAACACTGAAGCTTTCTTT
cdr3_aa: CASSPRDGRTMNTEAFF

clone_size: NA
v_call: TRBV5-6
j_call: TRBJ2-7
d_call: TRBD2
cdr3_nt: TGTGCCAGCAGACGACTAGCGGAATCCGAGCAGTACTTC
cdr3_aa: CASRRLAESEQYF

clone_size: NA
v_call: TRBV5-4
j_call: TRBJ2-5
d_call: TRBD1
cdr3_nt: TGTGCCAGCAGCCAGGGACAGGGTTTCGAGACCCAGTACTTC
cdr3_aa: CASSQGQGFETQYF

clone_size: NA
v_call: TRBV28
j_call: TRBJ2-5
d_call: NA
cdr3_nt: TGTGCCAGCAGTTTCCAGGCGAGACAAGAGACCCAGTACTTC
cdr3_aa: CASSFQARQETQYF

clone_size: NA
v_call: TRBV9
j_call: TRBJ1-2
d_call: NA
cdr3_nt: TGTGCCAGCAGCGTAGATCAGATTAACTATGGCTACACCTTC
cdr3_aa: CASSVDQINYGYTF

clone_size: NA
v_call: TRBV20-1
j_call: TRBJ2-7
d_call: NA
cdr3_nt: TGCAGTGCCGAGGGGGACGGCGAGCAGTACTTC
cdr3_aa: CSAEGDGEQYF

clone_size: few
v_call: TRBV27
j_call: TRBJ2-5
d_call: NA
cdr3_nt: TGTGCCAGCAGTCCAGACTCGGGGATTGAGACCCAGTACTTC
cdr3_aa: CASSPDSGIETQYF

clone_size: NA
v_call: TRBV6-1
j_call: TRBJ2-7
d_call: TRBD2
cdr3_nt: TGTGCCAGCAGTGAAACTAGCGGGATCTACGAGCAGTACTTC
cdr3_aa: CASSETSGIYEQYF

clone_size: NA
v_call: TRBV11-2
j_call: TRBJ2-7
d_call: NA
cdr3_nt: TGTGCCAGCAGCTTGTACGGGCCCGAGCAGTACTTC
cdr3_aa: CASSLYGPEQYF

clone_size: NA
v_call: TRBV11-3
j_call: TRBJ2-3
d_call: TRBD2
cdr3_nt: TGTGCCAGCAGCGGGACTAGCGGCCTTAAGGAGGTAGATACGCAGTATTTT
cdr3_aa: CASSGTSGLKEVDTQYF

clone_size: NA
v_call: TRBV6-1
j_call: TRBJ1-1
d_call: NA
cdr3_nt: TGTGCCAGCAGTGACCACACTGAAGCTTTCTTT
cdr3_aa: CASSDHTEAFF

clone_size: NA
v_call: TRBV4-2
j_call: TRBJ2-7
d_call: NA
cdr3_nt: TGTGCCAGCAGCCAAGCCGCCCTTGATGAGCAGTACTTC
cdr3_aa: CASSQAALDEQYF